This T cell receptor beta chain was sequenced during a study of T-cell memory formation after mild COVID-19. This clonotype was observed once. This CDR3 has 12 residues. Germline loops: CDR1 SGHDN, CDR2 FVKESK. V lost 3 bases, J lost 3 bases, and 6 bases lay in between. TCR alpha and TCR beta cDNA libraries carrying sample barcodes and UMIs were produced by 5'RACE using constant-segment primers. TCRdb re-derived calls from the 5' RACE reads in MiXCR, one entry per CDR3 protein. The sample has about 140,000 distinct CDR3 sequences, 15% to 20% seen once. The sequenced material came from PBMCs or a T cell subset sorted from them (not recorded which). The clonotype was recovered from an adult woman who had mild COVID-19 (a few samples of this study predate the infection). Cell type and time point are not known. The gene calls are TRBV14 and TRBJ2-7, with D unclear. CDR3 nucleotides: TGTGCCAGCAGCCAGCAGTACTACGAGCAGTACTTC. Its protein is CASSQQYYEQYF.